This T cell receptor beta chain was recovered during a study of CD8 T cells in Susac syndrome (dated by TCRdb to about 2019). As for the study more broadly: Of the Susac syndrome patients who were sequenced, eight were in clinical remission while more than five had clinically active disease. At the time of blood withdrawal, Susac syndrome patients were either therapy-naive, taking corticosteroids (with some also receiving IVIg), or on IVIg alone. Whether CD8+ T cell activation and differentiation in Susac syndrome was antigen driven was tested using repertoire sequencing. What the research found in general, with its limitations: In patients with Susac syndrome, the CD4+ T cell repertoire showed no detectable clonal expansion. The study acknowledged that relatively few individuals were included in the TCR sequencing and HLA analysis.

High-throughput TCR beta sequencing profiled peripheral blood CD8+ and CD4+ T cells from healthy donors, Susac syndrome patients and multiple sclerosis patients. The Susac syndrome patients fulfilled recently defined diagnostic criteria for either definite or probable disease. Bulk CD8+ and CD4+ T cells were purified by magnetic negative isolation, while CD8+ TEMRA cells were enriched using FACS. Blood was drawn into EDTA tubes, processed within 24 hours, and PBMCs were isolated by density gradient centrifugation. PBMCs intended for TCR sequencing were cryopreserved in liquid nitrogen and were subsequently thawed in a 37 degrees C water bath. The sorted or isolated CD4+, CD8+ and CD8+ TEMRA cells reached a purity of at least 90%. RNA was extracted using the RNeasy kit, and about 0.45 to 1 microgram was reverse transcribed with random hexamers. The immunoSEQ multiplex PCR assay, covering 54 Vbeta and 13 Jbeta segments, was used to amplify TCR beta CDR3 regions. To correct PCR amplification bias, a synthetic template baseline was used for both primer optimization and computational correction. Turning to the authors' computational methods: Reads were annotated to V, D and J genes per IMGT and analyzed with immunoSEQ Analyzer, keeping only productive sequences. Clonality was calculated as one minus the Shannon entropy normalized by log2 of the number of productive unique sequences. Public and private clones were assessed among the 100 most prevalent clones of each patient and control. Susac-specific clones were defined as absent from healthy and MS cohorts, 800 to 1,200 published viral clones and other ImmuneACCESS disease sequences. TCRdb trimmed public reads at Q25 via fastp, called clones via MiXCR and kept in-frame beta chains. Here each entry gathers all rows of one CDR3 protein and keeps the most common genes and DNA. For this entry, the V and J calls and clone size follow TCRdb and not the study's own pipeline. Recorded for this sample are under 200,000 distinct CDR3 sequences; approximately 96% of them occurred a single time. Roughly 0.098% of the sample goes to the ten largest clones.

As encoded in the germline V gene, CDR1 is SQVTM while CDR2 is ANQGSEA. The CDR3 goes from the cysteine to the phenylalanine over 14 residues. Only CDR3 DNA remains: 42 bases, in frame from the first base. V is pruned by 3 bases and J by 2 bases, leaving 2 bases of the junction without a gene match. A single count supports this clonotype. The antigen it recognizes is unknown. No base qualities exist here, and no much larger clone lies one base off it. On its own, one read is weak support. Source material: CD4+ T cells from PBMCs. This receptor was taken from a human donor with Susac syndrome. The receptor chain draws on TRBV29-1 and TRBJ2-2; TRBD2 lines up with 8 middle nucleotides. At the DNA level, the sequence is TGCAGCGTTGAGCGGGGGGCAAACACCGGGGAGCTGTTTTTT. Its translation reads: CSVERGANTGELFF.